Below are 13 T cell receptor beta chains sequenced from a single sample in a study of shared clonotypes between healthy human individuals. The assay was immunoSEQ multiplex PCR, and TCRdb's table has in-frame clones only and misses some. The table shows roughly 2.2 million clones, with under 95% occurring only once. Input material: naive CD4+ T cells from PBMCs. Subset indicated: CD45RA+ positively selected. These receptors originate from a young man in good health. Some clones in this sample may be carry-over from other donors' samples.

This chain joins TRBV5-4 and TRBJ2-3, with 12 bases identical to TRBD2. This CDR3 has 15 residues. Germline CDR1 reads SGHNT; CDR2 reads YYREEE (reference sequence). The ends lost 5 bases at V and 6 bases at J; junction bases unmatched: 7. CDR3 in DNA: TGTGCCAGCAGTCCCCTAGCGGGAGGGGGTGATACGCAGTATTTT. Protein product: CASSPLAGGGDTQYF.

The gene calls are TRBV7-3 and TRBJ2-5, with TRBD2 identical over 9 bases. Germline trimming cut 5 bases from V and 5 bases from J; bases unmatched to any gene: 15. The length of the CDR3 is 17 residues. CDR1 is SGHTA, CDR2 FQGTGA, per germline. This chain's CDR3 is CASSRSRASGNSETQYF. The CDR3 DNA follows: TGTGCCAGCAGCCGAAGTCGGGCTAGCGGGAACTCCGAGACCCAGTACTTC. The entire variable domain, with the rest obtained from reference TRBV7-3 and TRBJ2-5, is as follows: GAGVSQTPSNKVTEKGKYVELRCDPISGHTALYWYRQSLGQGPEFLIYFQGTGAADDSGLPNDRFFAVRPEGSVSTLKIQRTERGDSAVYLCASSRSRASGNSETQYFGPGTRLLVL.

The rearrangement uses TRBV4-2 and TRBJ2-1; 7 nucleotides line up with TRBD2. The germline gives CDR1 LGHNA, CDR2 YNFKEQ. The junction had 8 bases not matched to a gene; V was cut back by 1 base and J by 5 bases. The CDR3 has 16 residues. The CDR3 loop reads CASSQVAGRNHNEQFF. Written as DNA, the CDR3 is TGTGCCAGCAGCCAAGTCGCCGGGAGGAACCACAATGAGCAGTTCTTC.

The V and J genes are TRBV6-5 and TRBJ2-1; 10 bases align to TRBD1. Germline V lookup: CDR1 MNHEY, CDR2 SVGAGI. J was trimmed by 12 bases and V by 4 bases; bases with no gene match: 6. CDR3 length equals 13 residues. This CDR3 is CASSSRTGGMQFF. As DNA, the CDR3 is TGTGCCAGCAGTTCCCGGACAGGGGGGATGCAGTTCTTC.

The chain combines TRBV7-2 with TRBJ1-5; 11 nucleotides line up with TRBD1. The germline V gene encodes CDR1 SGHTA and CDR2 FQGNSA. This CDR3 contains 18 residues. V trimming: 4 bases; J trimming: 5 bases; junction bases outside the gene matches: 13. CDR3 region: CASSYRLSGTGGHQPQHF. CDR3 DNA: TGTGCCAGCAGCTACAGACTCTCCGGGACAGGGGGACATCAGCCCCAGCATTTT.

The chain combines TRBV28 with TRBJ1-2; no clear D gene. In germline, CDR1 is MDHEN, CDR2 SYDVKM. Trimming left V 2 bases short and J 3 bases short, with 10 bases between. The CDR3 runs to 14 residues. This CDR3 is CASSLREVYYGYTF. In DNA, the CDR3 is TGTGCCAGCAGTTTACGTGAAGTTTACTATGGCTACACCTTC.

DNA of the CDR3: TGTGCCAGCAGTCCGATGACAGATACGCAGTATTTT. Translating it yields CASSPMTDTQYF. The J gene is TRBJ2-3, the V gene TRBV28; D remains ambiguous. The ends were cut back, 5 bases at V and 3 bases at J, with 6 bases in the middle. Germline CDR1 is MDHEN and CDR2 is SYDVKM. The CDR3 length is 12 residues.

A single count supports this clone. This sequence joins TRBV19 and TRBJ2-7; the D gene is possibly TRBD2 (5 bases). Trimming cost V 4 bases and J 2 bases, with 9 bases left between them. Germline V gives CDR1 LNHDA, CDR2 SQIVND (reference sequence). The CDR3 is 13 residues long. The CDR3 sequence: CASSTLGAYEQYF. CDR3 DNA: TGTGCCAGTAGTACACTAGGAGCCTACGAGCAGTACTTC.

V is TRBV5-6 and J is TRBJ2-7; D assignment may be TRBD1 or TRBD2 (5 bases each). V lost 0 bases to trimming and J lost 6 bases, with 10 bases between them. The CDR3 length is 13 residues. Germline V gene data show CDR1 as SGHDT and CDR2 as YYEEEE. The CDR3 protein is CASSLVSGREQYF. The CDR3 coding sequence is TGTGCCAGCAGCTTGGTTTCGGGACGCGAGCAGTACTTC.

The chain combines TRBV7-2 with TRBJ2-1, with a possible D match to TRBD2 (6 bases). Germline V gene lookup returns CDR1 SGHTA and CDR2 FQGNSA. V dropped 5 bases and J dropped 12 bases, with 17 bases sitting between them. The CDR3 runs to 13 residues. CDR3 in amino acids: CASSLWMEGLQFF. CDR3 nucleotide sequence: TGTGCCAGCAGCCTGTGGATGGAGGGCCTGCAGTTCTTC.

For this clone: This CDR3 is also generated by other DNA sequences in the sample. This sequence joins TRBV18 and TRBJ2-2; 9 bases are a match to TRBD1. V was pared by 0 bases and J by 2 bases, with 1 base of the junction left unmatched. The germline gives CDR1 KGHSH, CDR2 LQKENI. This CDR3 contains 16 residues. This CDR3 reads CASSPPDRGNTGELFF. CDR3 coding DNA: TGTGCCAGCTCACCACCGGACAGGGGCAACACCGGGGAGCTGTTTTTT.

The gene calls are TRBV2 and TRBJ2-7; 11 nucleotides align to TRBD2. The CDR3 runs to 14 residues. V gave up 7 bases and J gave up 3 bases; unmatched junction bases: 5. CDR1 and CDR2 from the germline V gene are SNHLY and FYNNEI. In DNA, the CDR3 is TGTGCCAGCACGGGACTAGCGGATGGCTACGAGCAGTACTTC. Its translation is CASTGLADGYEQYF. The variable domain in full, completed from reference TRBV2 and TRBJ2-7, reads EPEVTQTPSHQVTQMGQEVILRCVPISNHLYFYWYRQILGQKVEFLVSFYNNEISEKSEIFDDQFSVERPDGSNFTLKIRSTKLEDSAMYFCASTGLADGYEQYFGPGTRLTVT.

The rearrangement links TRBV11-2 to TRBJ1-1; D unclear. Trimming shortened V by 1 base and J by 7 bases, and 10 bases separated the two germline ends. CDR1 and CDR2 (germline): SGHAT, FQNNGV. This CDR3 comprises 13 residues. The CDR3 nucleotides are TGTGCCAGCAGCTTAGTTAGGGCCCTTGAAGCTTTCTTT. This sequence encodes CASSLVRALEAFF.